This TCR beta chain comes out of a study of blood T cell repertoires in COVID-19. The germline V gene encodes CDR1 MDHEN and CDR2 SYDVKM. Trimming removed 8 bases from V and 0 bases from J, with 13 bases in between. The CDR3 is 15 amino acids. Sequenced by immunoSEQ multiplex PCR; TCRdb stores in-frame clones only, minus some. The sample includes fewer than 200,000 clones, roughly 82% of them seen just once. The V call is TRBV28, the J call TRBJ2-2; unclear D gene. The sequencing input was PBMCs or T cells enriched from blood (not recorded which). The source is a woman aged 60-70 years with acute COVID-19. DNA of the CDR3: TGTGCCAGCCGTCTCCGAACAACGAACACCGGGGAGCTGTTTTTT. Translation gives CASRLRTTNTGELFF.